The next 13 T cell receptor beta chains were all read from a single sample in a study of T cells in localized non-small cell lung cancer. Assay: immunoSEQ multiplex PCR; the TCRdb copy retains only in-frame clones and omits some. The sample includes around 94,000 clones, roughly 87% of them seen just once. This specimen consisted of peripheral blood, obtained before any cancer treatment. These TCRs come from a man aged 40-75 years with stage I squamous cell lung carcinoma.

CDR3 sequence reads: CSAPGQKEAFF. CDR3 nucleotides: TGCAGTGCTCCAGGACAGAAGGAAGCTTTCTTT. The chain has TRBV20-1 and TRBJ1-1; TRBD1 might be the D (6 bases). The CDR3 covers 11 residues. The V end was cut by 5 bases, the J end by 8 bases, with 12 bases between. The V gene's germline CDR1 is DFQATT and CDR2 SNEGSKA (reference sequence).

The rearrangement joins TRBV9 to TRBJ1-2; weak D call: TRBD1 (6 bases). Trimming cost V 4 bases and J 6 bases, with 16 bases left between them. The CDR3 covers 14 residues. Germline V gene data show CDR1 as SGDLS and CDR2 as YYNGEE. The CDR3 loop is CASSPPQGRNGYTF. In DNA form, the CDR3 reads TGTGCCAGCAGCCCACCGCAGGGGAGGAATGGCTACACCTTC.

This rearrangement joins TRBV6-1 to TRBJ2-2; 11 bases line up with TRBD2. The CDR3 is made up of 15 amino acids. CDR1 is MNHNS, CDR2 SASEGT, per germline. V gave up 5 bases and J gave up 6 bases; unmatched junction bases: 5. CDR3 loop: CASSSLAGGSGELFF. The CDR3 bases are TGTGCCAGCAGTAGCCTAGCGGGGGGATCCGGGGAGCTGTTTTTT.

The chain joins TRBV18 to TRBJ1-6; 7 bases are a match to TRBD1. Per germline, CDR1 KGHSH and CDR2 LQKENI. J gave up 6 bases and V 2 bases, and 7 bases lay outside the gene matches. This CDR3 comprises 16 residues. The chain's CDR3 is CASSPTGGTVNSPLHF. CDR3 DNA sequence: TGTGCCAGCTCACCAACGGGAGGGACAGTTAATTCACCCCTCCACTTT.

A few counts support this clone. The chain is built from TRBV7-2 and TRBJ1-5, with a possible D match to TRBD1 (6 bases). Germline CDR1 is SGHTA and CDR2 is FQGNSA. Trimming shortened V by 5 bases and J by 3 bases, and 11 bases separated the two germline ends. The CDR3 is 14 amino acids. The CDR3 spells CASSPQGLNQPQHF. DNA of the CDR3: TGTGCCAGCAGCCCGCAGGGGCTCAATCAGCCCCAGCATTTT.

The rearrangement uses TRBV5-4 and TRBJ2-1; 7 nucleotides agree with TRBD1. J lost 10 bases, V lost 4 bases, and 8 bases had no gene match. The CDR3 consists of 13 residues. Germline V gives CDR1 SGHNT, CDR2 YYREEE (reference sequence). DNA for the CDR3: TGTGCCAGCAGCATCGACAGGGCGGACGAGCAGTTCTTC. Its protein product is CASSIDRADEQFF.

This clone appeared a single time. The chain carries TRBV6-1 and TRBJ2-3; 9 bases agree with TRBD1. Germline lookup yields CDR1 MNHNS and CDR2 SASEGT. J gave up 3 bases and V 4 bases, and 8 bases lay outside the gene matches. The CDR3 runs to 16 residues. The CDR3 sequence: CASSVNPGTGTDTQYF. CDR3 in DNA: TGTGCCAGCAGTGTCAACCCCGGGACAGGGACAGATACGCAGTATTTT.

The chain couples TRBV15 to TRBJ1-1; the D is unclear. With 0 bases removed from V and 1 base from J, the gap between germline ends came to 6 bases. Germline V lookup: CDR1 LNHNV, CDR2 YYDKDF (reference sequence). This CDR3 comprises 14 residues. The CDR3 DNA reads TGTGCCACCAGCAGAGATCAGCGGAACACTGAAGCTTTCTTT. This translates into CATSRDQRNTEAFF.

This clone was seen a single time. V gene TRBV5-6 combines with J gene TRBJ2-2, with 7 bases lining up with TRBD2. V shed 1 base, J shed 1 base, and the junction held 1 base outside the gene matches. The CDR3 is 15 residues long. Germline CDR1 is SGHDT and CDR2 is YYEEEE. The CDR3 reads CASSLRGVNTGELFF. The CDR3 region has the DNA TGTGCCAGCAGCTTGCGGGGGGTGAACACCGGGGAGCTGTTTTTT.

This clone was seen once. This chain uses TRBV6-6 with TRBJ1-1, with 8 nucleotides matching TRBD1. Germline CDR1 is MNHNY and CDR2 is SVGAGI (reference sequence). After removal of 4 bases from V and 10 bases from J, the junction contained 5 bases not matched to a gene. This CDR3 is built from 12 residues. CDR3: CASSFRTGGAFF. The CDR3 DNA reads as TGTGCCAGCAGTTTCAGAACAGGGGGAGCTTTCTTT.

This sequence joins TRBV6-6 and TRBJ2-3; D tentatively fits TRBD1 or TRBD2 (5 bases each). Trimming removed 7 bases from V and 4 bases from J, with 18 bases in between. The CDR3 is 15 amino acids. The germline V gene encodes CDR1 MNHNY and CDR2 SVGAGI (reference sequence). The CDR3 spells CASNAGTGIADTQYF. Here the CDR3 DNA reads TGTGCCAGCAACGCCGGGACGGGCATAGCAGATACGCAGTATTTT.

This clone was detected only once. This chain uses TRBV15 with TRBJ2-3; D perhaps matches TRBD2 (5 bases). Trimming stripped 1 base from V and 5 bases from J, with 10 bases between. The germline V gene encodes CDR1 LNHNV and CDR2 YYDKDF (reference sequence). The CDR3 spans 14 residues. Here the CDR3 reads CATSRGIGGDTQYF. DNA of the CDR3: TGTGCCACCAGCAGAGGAATCGGAGGAGATACGCAGTATTTT.

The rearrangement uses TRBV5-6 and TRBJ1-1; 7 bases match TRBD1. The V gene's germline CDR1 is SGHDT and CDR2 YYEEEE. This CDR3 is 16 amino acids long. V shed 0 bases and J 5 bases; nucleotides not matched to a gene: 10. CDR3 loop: CASSLGAGGRRTEAFF. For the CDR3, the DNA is TGTGCCAGCAGCTTGGGGGCAGGGGGACGTAGGACTGAAGCTTTCTTT.